This T cell receptor beta chain was sequenced in a study of blood T cell repertoires in COVID-19. As for the study in general: The study drew acute and convalescent COVID-19 samples from the United States, Italy and Spain. The analysed material was cDNA or gDNA that came from T cells, B-cell-depleted T cells, or PBMCs.

CDR3 size: 15 residues. V was trimmed by 1 base and J by 2 bases, leaving 9 bases between them. Germline values: CDR1 SGHVS, CDR2 FQNEAQ. In the original workflow: Amplification of reference gene primers was used by the study to estimate nucleated cell counts. Assay used: immunoSEQ multiplex PCR; TCRdb lists only in-frame clones, some missing. V, J and clone size were drawn from that table, and D and trimming were deduced from the DNA. The profile covers 53,000 or so clones, with roughly 83% appearing a single time and roughly 18% taken by the ten largest. The sample was peripheral blood. The receptor was isolated from a man in his 70s with active COVID-19. The chain is built from TRBV7-8 and TRBJ1-5, with D perhaps TRBD1 (5 bases). CDR3 protein: CASSLVGEGNQPQHF. The CDR3 coding sequence is TGTGCCAGCAGCTTAGTGGGGGAGGGCAATCAGCCCCAGCATTTT.